This T cell receptor beta chain was profiled in a study of identical twins. This clonotype was seen a handful of times. Its antigen is undetermined. J gave up 6 bases and V 4 bases, and 2 bases lay outside the gene matches. Germline CDR1 reads MNHNS; CDR2 reads SASEGT. The CDR3 contains 15 residues. After template switching added a universal primer site, the resulting cDNA carried unique molecular identifiers. From the 5' RACE reads, TCRdb called clonotypes with MiXCR, one entry per CDR3 protein. This table has 450,000 or so distinct CDR3 sequences, 11% to 15% appearing once. Study-wide points: Not following the same donors, the study drew its conclusions from cross-sectional statistical analysis. Models predicted less out-of-frame TCR alpha sharing in monozygotic twins than was found.

These data were likewise used in another study, on yellow fever vaccine responses in identical twins. According to that study: Vaccine T cell responses of twins reportedly seemed partly convergent and partly personalized.

Sequences were obtained from CD4+ T cells sorted from blood. This clonotype was obtained from a woman aged 18 to 35 in good health. The chain couples TRBV6-1 to TRBJ1-6, with 11 positions matching TRBD1. The CDR3, as DNA: TGTGCCAGCAGTGTGGGGACAGGGGGTAATTCACCCCTCCACTTT. Translation: CASSVGTGGNSPLHF.